A selection of T cell receptor beta chains follows, all from one sample in a study of PD-L1 blockade in urothelial cancer. The repertoire was sequenced with immunoSEQ multiplex PCR; TCRdb's copy has only in-frame clones and lacks some. The sample yields some 35,000 clones, approximately 92% seen once. Specimen: PBMCs, collected around atezolizumab (anti-PD-L1) treatment. The source is a man in his sixties or seventies with urothelial cancer. CDR3s include the opening cysteine and the closing phenylalanine or tryptophan. The D gene is left open where the match is weak.

>TRBV21-1|TRBJ1-1|NA
CASSKVEGGSSNTEAFF
>TRBV29-1|TRBJ2-3|TRBD2
CSVRNAGADTQYF
>TRBV25-1|TRBJ2-3|TRBD1
CASSDQGQGTDTQYF
>TRBV30|TRBJ1-3|NA
CAWKGDFSGNTIYF
>TRBV27|TRBJ2-3|NA
CASSWVGRGPIQPDTQYF
>TRBV7-9|TRBJ2-5|NA
CASSDPGHGRETQYF
>TRBV18|TRBJ2-6|NA
CASSRSPSSGANVLTF
>TRBV10-2|TRBJ1-1|TRBD1
CASSEAQGARGAFF
>TRBV13|TRBJ2-1|NA
CASSNREKARNEQFF
>TRBV5-6|TRBJ2-2|NA
CASSYSSTGELFF
>TRBV7-6|TRBJ2-7|TRBD2
CASSSLNGTSGFPSSYEQYF
>TRBV7-9|TRBJ2-5|TRBD1
CASSLGQGVKTQYF
>TRBV5-1|TRBJ2-3|TRBD2
CASSLEPSGDTQYF
>TRBV28|TRBJ2-3|NA
CASRPPRTGSTDTQYF
>TRBV30|TRBJ1-2|NA
CAGNRDLLDYGYTF
>TRBV6-1|TRBJ1-4|NA
CASSEAIRQAPNEKLFF
>TRBV6-5|TRBJ2-1|NA
CASSYSRGSEFF
>TRBV6-1|TRBJ1-5|TRBD1
CARWVQGADNQPQHF
>TRBV30|TRBJ2-3|NA
CAWSVEGRRVTDTQYF
>TRBV2|TRBJ2-3|NA
CASSYSTDTQYF
>TRBV10-3|TRBJ2-3|TRBD2
CAISEPPGAGGGADTQYF
>TRBV19|TRBJ2-7|TRBD2
CASSPGTSGSVNEQYF
>TRBV30|TRBJ2-1|TRBD2
CAWSVGLAGGNEQFF
>TRBV19|TRBJ2-1|NA
CASSLGLQSYNEQFF